The present T cell receptor beta chain was sequenced within a study of PD-1 blockade in mismatch repair-deficient tumors. Study-wide points: Tumor-resident clones, often undetectable pretreatment in blood, expanded then contracted after pembrolizumab.

Per germline, CDR1 MGHRA and CDR2 YSYEKL. The germline V and J ends were trimmed by 2 bases and 10 bases, with 17 bases remaining between them. CDR3 length equals 14 residues. Method: immunoSEQ multiplex PCR; TCRdb's copy keeps in-frame clones and lacks some. The table shows some 16,000 clones, with around 82% occurring only once. In the case of this clone: The antigen is not known.

Every patient had mismatch repair deficiency by PCR or immunohistochemistry. TCRs were sequenced from a few patients responding to pembrolizumab. The sequence was obtained from an adult with mismatch repair-deficient cancer. The V gene is TRBV4-1, the J gene TRBJ1-1; perhaps TRBD1 as D (6 bases). This sample comprised PBMCs, obtained less than 25 weeks after starting pembrolizumab. The CDR3 DNA reads as TGCGCCAGCAGCCAAACCGGACAGTCTTTGGGAGCTTTCTTT. It yields the protein CASSQTGQSLGAFF.